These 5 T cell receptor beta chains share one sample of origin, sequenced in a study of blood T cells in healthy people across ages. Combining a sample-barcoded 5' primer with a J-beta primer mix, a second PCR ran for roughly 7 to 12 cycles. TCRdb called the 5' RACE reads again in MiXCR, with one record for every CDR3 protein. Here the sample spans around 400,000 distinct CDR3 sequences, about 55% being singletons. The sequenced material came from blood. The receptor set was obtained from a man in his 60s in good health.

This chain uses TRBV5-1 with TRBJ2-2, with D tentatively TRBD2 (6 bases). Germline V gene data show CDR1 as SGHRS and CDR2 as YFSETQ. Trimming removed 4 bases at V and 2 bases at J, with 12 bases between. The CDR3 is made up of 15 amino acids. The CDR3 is CASSPRLENTGELFF. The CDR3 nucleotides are TGCGCCAGCAGCCCACGACTAGAAAACACCGGGGAGCTGTTTTTT.

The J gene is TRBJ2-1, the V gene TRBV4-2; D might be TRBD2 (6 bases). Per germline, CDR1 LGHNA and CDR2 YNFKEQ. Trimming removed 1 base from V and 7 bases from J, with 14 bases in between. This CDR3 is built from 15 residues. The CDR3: CASSQAQTRGNEQFF. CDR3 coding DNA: TGTGCCAGCAGCCAAGCTCAGACTAGGGGAAATGAGCAGTTCTTC.

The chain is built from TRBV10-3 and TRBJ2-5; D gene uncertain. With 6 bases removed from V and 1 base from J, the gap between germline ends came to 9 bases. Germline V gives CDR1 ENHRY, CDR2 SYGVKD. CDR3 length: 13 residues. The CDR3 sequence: CAISAGPQETQYF. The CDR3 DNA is TGTGCCATCAGCGCCGGACCCCAAGAGACCCAGTACTTC.

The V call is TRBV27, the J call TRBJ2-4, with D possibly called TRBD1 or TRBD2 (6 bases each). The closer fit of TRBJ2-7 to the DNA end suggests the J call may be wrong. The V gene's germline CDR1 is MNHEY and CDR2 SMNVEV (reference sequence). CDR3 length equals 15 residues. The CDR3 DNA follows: TGTGCAGCACTGTGGGGGCCCTCGGGGGCCTACGAGCAGTACTTC. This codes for CAALWGPSGAYEQYF.

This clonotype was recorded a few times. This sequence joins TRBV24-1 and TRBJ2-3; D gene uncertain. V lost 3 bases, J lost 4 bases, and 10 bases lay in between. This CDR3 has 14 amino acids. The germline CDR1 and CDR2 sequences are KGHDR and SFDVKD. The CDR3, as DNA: TGTGCCACCAGTGATGCCAATCCCCCAGATACGCAGTATTTT. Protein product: CATSDANPPDTQYF.